These T cell receptor beta chains were read from a single sample in a study of blood T cell repertoires in COVID-19. Profiling relied on immunoSEQ multiplex PCR, and the TCRdb table lists in-frame clones only, not all of them. The table includes around 200,000 clones, approximately 82% detected once. Sequenced input: peripheral blood. All receptors come from a man in his forties or fifties with active or convalescent COVID-19. Each CDR3 is given without its conserved first and last residue. Fields, in order: J gene, V gene, clone size, CDR3 protein. Only some rows state a clone size, as once, few, many or a class for expanded clones.

>TRBJ2-7|TRBV6-1|NA
ASSEYGAGPSGEQY
>TRBJ1-5|TRBV2|NA
ASSAISDRGGQPQH
>TRBJ2-1|TRBV3-1/TRBV3-2|few
ASSQGASGGHNEQF
>TRBJ2-5|TRBV6-5|NA
ASARSTGGETQY
>TRBJ2-3|TRBV20-1|NA
SASWLADTDTQY
>TRBJ1-1|TRBV4-3|NA
ASSQLTVTEAF
>TRBJ2-1|TRBV9|NA
ASSPLAGPAVNEQF
>TRBJ2-5|TRBV4-3|NA
ASSRQAGGWVQETQY
>TRBJ2-1|TRBV5-1|NA
ASSFGLAGANEQF
>TRBJ2-5|TRBV7-2|NA
ASRISSGGPQETQY
>TRBJ1-1|TRBV6-1|NA
ASSFQGAEAF
>TRBJ2-5|TRBV10-1|NA
ASSERTGGEETQY
>TRBJ2-3|TRBV6-2/TRBV6-3|NA
ASSYGITDTQY
>TRBJ2-7|TRBV9|NA
ASSRSTGTGSSYEQY
>TRBJ1-6|TRBV19|few
ASSTRQGGYNSPLH
>TRBJ2-2|TRBV9|NA
ASSEPRGVANTGELF
>TRBJ2-1|TRBV7-3|NA
ASSPSGTPYNEQF
>TRBJ1-3|TRBV28|NA
ASSLLGEGAGNTIY
>TRBJ1-4|TRBV28|NA
ASSTGGATNEKLF
>TRBJ2-1|TRBV19|NA
ASTVLAGRYNEQF
>TRBJ2-1|TRBV2|NA
ASILAASYNEQF
>TRBJ2-7|TRBV2|NA
ASLSGTGQDEQY
>TRBJ2-3|TRBV6-1|NA
ASSDAGGYTDTQY
>TRBJ2-5|TRBV2|NA
ASSPRGGVGETQY
>TRBJ2-2|TRBV2|NA
ASKRLAGSNTGELF
>TRBJ2-7|TRBV6-5|NA
ASTGGRGIGQY
>TRBJ2-7|TRBV7-2|NA
ASSLRAGLSSYEQY
>TRBJ2-1|TRBV7-2|NA
ASSFSGAGRNEQF
>TRBJ1-1|TRBV2|NA
ASSPHGVNTEAF
>TRBJ1-5|TRBV30|NA
AWRGLGENQPQH
>TRBJ1-2|TRBV7-9|NA
ASSLLGGINGYT
>TRBJ2-1|TRBV27|NA
ASSSGLAGSSYNEQF
>TRBJ2-7|TRBV24-1|once
ATSDGYRGEQY
>TRBJ2-2|TRBV9|NA
ASSVGRANTGELF
>TRBJ1-1|TRBV5-1|NA
ASSLGHANTEAF
>TRBJ1-2|TRBV24-1|once
ATSDWDRGDGYT
>TRBJ1-1|TRBV7-9|NA
ASSVDGQNTEAF
>TRBJ1-1|TRBV20-1|NA
SALLTGQAF
>TRBJ1-5|TRBV28|once
ASSSTGTPGMWNQPQH
>TRBJ2-7|TRBV13|NA
ASSSGTGPEQY
>TRBJ1-1|TRBV19|NA
ASSIPPAGNTEAF
>TRBJ2-7|TRBV6-6|once
ASSYSNLGQSYEQY
>TRBJ1-2|TRBV30|NA
AWSAGLGRGYT
>TRBJ2-1|TRBV14|NA
ASSQPRGAPNEQF
>TRBJ2-7|TRBV3-1/TRBV3-2|NA
ASSPIDRVWRYEQY
>TRBJ1-2|TRBV19|NA
ASCLQGRDGYT
>TRBJ2-5|TRBV7-2|NA
ASSLGLAGRGTQY
>TRBJ2-7|TRBV27|NA
ASSFGRGRYEQY
>TRBJ2-5|TRBV28|NA
ASSSGLAAGETQY
>TRBJ1-1|TRBV14|NA
ASSRDRALVAF
>TRBJ1-4|TRBV18|NA
ASSPLAAGGNEKLF
>TRBJ2-5|TRBV9|NA
ASSPDRDETQY
>TRBJ1-2|TRBV6-1|few
ASSEGKGMRFHPT
>TRBJ2-5|TRBV5-1|NA
ASSGTSGRALSETQY
>TRBJ2-3|TRBV12-2|NA
ASRLALRLAGGTTDTQY
>TRBJ1-6|TRBV5-4|NA
ASSVRDGNSPLH
>TRBJ1-4|TRBV27|NA
ASSRSGSVGEKLF